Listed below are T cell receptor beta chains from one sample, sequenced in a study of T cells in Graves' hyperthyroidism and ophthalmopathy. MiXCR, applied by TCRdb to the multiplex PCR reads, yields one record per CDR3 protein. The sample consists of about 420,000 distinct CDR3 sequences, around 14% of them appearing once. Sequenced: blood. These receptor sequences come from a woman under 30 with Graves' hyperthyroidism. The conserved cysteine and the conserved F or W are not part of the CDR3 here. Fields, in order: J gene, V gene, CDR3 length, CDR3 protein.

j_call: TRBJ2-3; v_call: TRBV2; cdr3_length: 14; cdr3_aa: ASNPGLAGFTDTQY
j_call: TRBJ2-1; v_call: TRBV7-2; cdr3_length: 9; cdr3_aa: ASSLDSRQF
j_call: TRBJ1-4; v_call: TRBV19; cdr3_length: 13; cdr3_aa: ASSLGPRPSEKLF
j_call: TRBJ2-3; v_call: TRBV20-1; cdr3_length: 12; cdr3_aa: SAPGHTNRDTRY
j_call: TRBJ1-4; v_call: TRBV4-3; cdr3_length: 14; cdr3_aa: ASSQDIGLPNEKLF
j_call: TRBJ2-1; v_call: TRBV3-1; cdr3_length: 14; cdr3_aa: ASSQKAGGRYNEQF
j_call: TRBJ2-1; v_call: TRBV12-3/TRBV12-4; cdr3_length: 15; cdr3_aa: AIRGTSGRASYNEQF
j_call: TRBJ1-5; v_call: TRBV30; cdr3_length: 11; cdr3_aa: AWSGGGGQPQH
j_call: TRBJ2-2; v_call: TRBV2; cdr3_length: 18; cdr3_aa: ASSPNFLAGGPRGTGELF
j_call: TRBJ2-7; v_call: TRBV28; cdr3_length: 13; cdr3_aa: ASRRTTGATYEQY
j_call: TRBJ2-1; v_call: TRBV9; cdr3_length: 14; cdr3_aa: ASSAGTSGAYNEHF
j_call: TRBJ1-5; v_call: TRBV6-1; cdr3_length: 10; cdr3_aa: ASSENYQPQH
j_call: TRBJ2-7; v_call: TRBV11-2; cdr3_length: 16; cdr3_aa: ASSLASSTRSTPYEQY
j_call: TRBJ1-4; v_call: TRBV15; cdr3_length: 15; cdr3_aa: ATSRVGHRALNEKLF
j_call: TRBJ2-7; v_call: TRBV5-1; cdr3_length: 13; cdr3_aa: ASSFRGRTHYEQY
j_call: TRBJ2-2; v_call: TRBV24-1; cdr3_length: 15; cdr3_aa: ATSDARGLLSTGELF
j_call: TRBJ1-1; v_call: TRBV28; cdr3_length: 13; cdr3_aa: ASSFWRRVGTEAF
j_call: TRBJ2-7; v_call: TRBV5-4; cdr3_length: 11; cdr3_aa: ASSFPQRGEQY
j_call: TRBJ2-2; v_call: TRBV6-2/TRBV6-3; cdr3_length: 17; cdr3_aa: ASSYRRFGGQGNTGELF
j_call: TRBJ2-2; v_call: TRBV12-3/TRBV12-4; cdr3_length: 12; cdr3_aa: ASSLWLNTGELF
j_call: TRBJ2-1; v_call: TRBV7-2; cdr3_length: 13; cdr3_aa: ASSSSGGGVNEQF
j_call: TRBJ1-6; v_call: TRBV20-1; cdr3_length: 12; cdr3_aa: SARVGVDNSPFH
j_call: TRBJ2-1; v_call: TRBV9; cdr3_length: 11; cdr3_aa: ASSAHPGGEQF
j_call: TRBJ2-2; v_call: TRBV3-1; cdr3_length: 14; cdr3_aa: ASSPLGGPRTGELS